This T cell receptor (beta chain) was sequenced for a study of PD-1 blockade in classical Hodgkin lymphoma. Trimming removed 4 bases from V and 3 bases from J, with 13 bases in between. There are 14 residues in the CDR3. CDR1 and CDR2 (germline): MNHEY, SVGAGI. Time point specified: cycle 4 day 1 (C4D1), after more than five weeks of nivolumab. Following autologous stem cell transplantation, relapse occurred in every patient, and exposure to brentuximab vedotin varied. The data were produced by immunoSEQ multiplex PCR, yet TCRdb's version contains in-frame clones alone and is incomplete. The sample lists about 96,000 clones, about 93% occurring once.

The source of this sequence is a human donor with classical Hodgkin lymphoma. Sequencing used peripheral blood mononuclear cells (PBMCs), obtained before the fourth cycle of nivolumab. The rearrangement uses TRBV6-5 and TRBJ2-7; D gene uncertain. The CDR3 spells CASSSWQEIYEQYF. Written as DNA, the CDR3 is TGTGCCAGCAGTTCCTGGCAGGAGATCTACGAGCAGTACTTC.